The 18 T cell receptor beta chains below were found in one sample sequenced in a study of blood T cells in healthy people across ages. Then a second PCR, running about 6 to 11 cycles, was carried out with a sample-barcoded 5' primer and a J-beta primer mix. TCRdb re-derived calls from the 5' RACE reads in MiXCR, one entry per CDR3 protein. The table records 1.5 million to 2 million distinct CDR3 sequences, 28% of them present only once. Sequenced: blood. The receptors were sampled from a woman in her twenties or thirties in good health.

The DNA for the CDR3 is TGCGCCAGCAGCCAAGAGCCGGGGGGCTGGACAGATACGCAGTATTTT. It yields the protein CASSQEPGGWTDTQYF. The chain links TRBV4-1 to TRBJ2-3; D is possibly TRBD2 (7 bases). CDR1 and CDR2 from the germline V gene are MGHRA and YSYEKL. Trimming pared 0 bases from V and 3 bases from J, leaving 13 bases between. The CDR3 has 16 amino acids.

This clonotype came up many times. The J gene is TRBJ2-6, the V gene TRBV29-1, with D unclear. Germline-derived CDR1 and CDR2 are SQVTM and ANQGSEA. V dropped 4 bases and J dropped 0 bases, with 4 bases sitting between them. The CDR3 consists of 13 residues. CDR3: CSVAVSGANVLTF. Written as DNA, the CDR3 is TGCAGCGTTGCGGTCTCTGGGGCCAACGTCCTGACTTTC.

CDR3 DNA sequence: TGTGCTAGTGGTTTGGTAATGGTAGGGAGCAATGAGCAGTTCTTC. This codes for CASGLVMVGSNEQFF. The chain combines TRBV12-5 with TRBJ2-1, with D possibly being TRBD2 (5 bases). CDR1 LGHNT and CDR2 FRNRAP come from the germline V gene. Trimming cost V 0 bases and J 6 bases, with 12 bases left between them. CDR3 size: 15 residues.

To note about this clonotype: A read error may be the cause here, since a much bigger clone is one base away. This chain links TRBV7-3 with TRBJ2-3; D gene uncertain. The CDR3 is 12 amino acids. Germline V gene lookup returns CDR1 SGHTA and CDR2 FQGTGA. CDR3 amino acids: CASRSTSDAQYF. DNA for the CDR3: TGTGCCAGCAGGTCCACGTCAGATGCGCAGTATTTT.

Notes on this clonotype: This may arise from a read error, as a much more abundant clone is one base away. The chain uses TRBV14 and TRBJ2-1, with a tentative D call TRBD1 (6 bases). CDR1 is SGHDN, CDR2 FVKESK, per germline. This CDR3 is 13 amino acids long. Trimming removed 5 bases from V and 13 bases from J, with 18 bases in between. CDR3 sequence: CASSSVRGETQFF. CDR3 nucleotide sequence: TGTGCCAGCAGCTCTGTCAGGGGTGAGACCCAGTTCTTC.

This clonotype came up many times. The chain uses TRBV20-1 and TRBJ2-4; the D gene is possibly TRBD1 (5 bases). V was pared by 0 bases and J by 8 bases, with 14 bases between. In germline, CDR1 is DFQATT, CDR2 SNEGSKA (reference sequence). The CDR3 runs 14 residues. CDR3 amino acids: CSARDKGRSDIQYF. The CDR3 nucleotides are TGCAGTGCTAGAGATAAGGGGCGTTCAGACATTCAGTACTTC.

The V gene is TRBV5-1, the J gene TRBJ1-1, with 7 bases fitting TRBD1. V was clipped by 5 bases and J by 6 bases; unmatched bases: 13. Germline CDR1 SGHRS, CDR2 YFSETQ. The CDR3 loop spans 15 amino acids. The CDR3 spells CASSLTHRGSPEAFF. The DNA of the CDR3 is TGCGCCAGCAGTCTGACCCACAGGGGCTCCCCTGAAGCTTTCTTT. The full variable domain, in which reference TRBV5-1 and TRBJ1-1 provide the parts outside the CDR3, is KAGVTQTPRYLIKTRGQQVTLSCSPISGHRSVSWYQQTPGQGLQFLFEYFSETQRNKGNFPGRFSGRQFSNSRSEMNVSTLELGDSALYLCASSLTHRGSPEAFFGQGTRLTVV.

This chain uses TRBV3-1 with TRBJ1-2, with D unresolved. Trimming stripped 3 bases from V and 2 bases from J, with 19 bases between. The germline V gene has CDR1 LGHDT and CDR2 YNNKEL (reference sequence). The CDR3 totals 17 residues. The CDR3 region is CASSQATRGTWNYGYTF. Written as DNA, the CDR3 is TGTGCCAGCAGCCAGGCAACACGGGGTACATGGAACTATGGCTACACCTTC.

This sequence joins TRBV18 and TRBJ1-1; D unclear. Trimming took off 8 bases at V and 2 bases at J, with 15 bases between the two ends. Germline V gene data show CDR1 as KGHSH and CDR2 as LQKENI. There are 14 residues in the CDR3. The CDR3 sequence is CASSPGGPNTEAFF. The CDR3 DNA reads TGTGCCAGCAGCCCGGGCGGACCAAACACTGAAGCTTTCTTT.

This clonotype was recorded many times. This chain uses TRBV24-1 with TRBJ2-7; 7 bases are a match to TRBD1. V trimming: 3 bases; J trimming: 2 bases; junction bases outside the gene matches: 6. The CDR3 extends over 15 amino acids. The germline V gene has CDR1 KGHDR and CDR2 SFDVKD. The CDR3 region has the DNA TGTGCCACCAGTGATCGAAACAGGGGCCCCTACGAGCAGTACTTC. Protein product: CATSDRNRGPYEQYF.

This clonotype was seen a handful of times. This chain links TRBV3-1 with TRBJ2-1; 7 nucleotides match TRBD2. The CDR3 has 17 residues. Trimming took 0 bases from V and 4 from J; bases not matched to a gene: 9. The germline gives CDR1 LGHDT, CDR2 YNNKEL (reference sequence). CDR3 in amino acids: CASSQDVISGPYNEQFF. CDR3 sequence (DNA): TGTGCCAGCAGCCAAGACGTGATTAGCGGGCCTTACAATGAGCAGTTCTTC.

This clonotype was detected a few times. This chain uses TRBV18 with TRBJ1-1, with no clear D. V was shortened by 2 bases and J by 0 bases, with 13 bases between the two germline ends. Germline V gene lookup returns CDR1 KGHSH and CDR2 LQKENI. This CDR3 is built from 16 residues. The CDR3 reads CASSPGPGRMNTEAFF. CDR3 in DNA: TGTGCCAGCTCACCAGGACCCGGGCGCATGAACACTGAAGCTTTCTTT.

This sequence joins TRBV20-1 and TRBJ2-1; TRBD2 matches at 8 bases. Losses at the gene ends were 3 bases for V and 0 bases for J; bases not matched to a gene: 7. The CDR3 loop spans 16 amino acids. Germline V gene sequence: CDR1 DFQATT, CDR2 SNEGSKA (reference sequence). Written as DNA, the CDR3 is TGCAGTGCTAGGATCCCAAGCGGGAGCTCCTACAATGAGCAGTTCTTC. Its protein product is CSARIPSGSSYNEQFF.

The chain joins TRBV10-3 to TRBJ2-1, with TRBD1 matching over 10 bases. V lost 11 bases and J lost 6; bases outside the gene matches: 4. Germline V CDR1 and CDR2: ENHRY, SYGVKD. The CDR3 contains 12 residues. The CDR3 is CAVRTGGNEQFF. The CDR3 nucleotides read TGTGCCGTACGGACAGGGGGCAATGAGCAGTTCTTC.

This clonotype was counted between two and nine times. The rearrangement links TRBV6-6 to TRBJ1-5; D remains unclear. Germline V CDR1 and CDR2: MNHNY, SVGAGI (reference sequence). This CDR3 contains 13 residues. V was trimmed by 2 bases and J by 6 bases, leaving 8 bases between them. Written as DNA, the CDR3 is TGTGCCAGCAGTTACGGGAACAGTCAGCCCCAGCATTTT. Protein sequence: CASSYGNSQPQHF.

This chain connects TRBV5-1 to TRBJ2-3; D may be TRBD1 or TRBD2 (5 bases each). With 0 bases removed from V and 0 bases from J, the gap between germline ends came to 14 bases. The CDR3 covers 17 residues. CDR1 SGHRS and CDR2 YFSETQ come from the germline V gene. CDR3 in DNA: TGCGCCAGCAGCTTGGCCCCCGGGACGGTCAGCACAGATACGCAGTATTTT. Translation: CASSLAPGTVSTDTQYF.

The CDR3 loop reads CASSSGLHYEQYF. For the CDR3, the DNA is TGTGCCAGCAGCTCGGGACTCCACTACGAGCAGTACTTC. The rearrangement joins TRBV14 to TRBJ2-7, with D perhaps TRBD2 (6 bases). Germline V gene data show CDR1 as SGHDN and CDR2 as FVKESK. Trimming stripped 5 bases from V and 3 bases from J, with 11 bases between. The CDR3 contains 13 residues.

On this clonotype itself: A much larger clone lies one base from this, so it may be a read error. It is unclear where the CDR3 begins or ends on the DNA, so no DNA is shown, and the CDR3 is as TCRdb lists it. This chain links TRBV4-1 with TRBJ2-1. Germline CDR1 is MGHRA and CDR2 is YSYEKL. The CDR3 adds up to 16 amino acids, both ends counted. The CDR3 sequence: CASSQVGRGSYNERFF.